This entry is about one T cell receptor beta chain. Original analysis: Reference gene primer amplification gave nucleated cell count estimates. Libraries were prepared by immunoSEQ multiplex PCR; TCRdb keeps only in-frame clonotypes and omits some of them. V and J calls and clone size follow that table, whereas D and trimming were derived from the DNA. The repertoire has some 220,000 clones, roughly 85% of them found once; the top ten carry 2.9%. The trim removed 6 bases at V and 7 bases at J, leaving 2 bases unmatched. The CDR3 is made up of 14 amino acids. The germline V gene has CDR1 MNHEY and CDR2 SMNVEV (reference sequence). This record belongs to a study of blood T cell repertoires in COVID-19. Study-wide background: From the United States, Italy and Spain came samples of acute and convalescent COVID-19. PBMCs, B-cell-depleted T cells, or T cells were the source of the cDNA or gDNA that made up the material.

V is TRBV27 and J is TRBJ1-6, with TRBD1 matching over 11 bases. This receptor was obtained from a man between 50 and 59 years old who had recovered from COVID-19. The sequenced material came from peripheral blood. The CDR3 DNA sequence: TGTGCCAGCAGAGGACAGGGGGCGAATTCACCCCTCCACTTT. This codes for CASRGQGANSPLHF.